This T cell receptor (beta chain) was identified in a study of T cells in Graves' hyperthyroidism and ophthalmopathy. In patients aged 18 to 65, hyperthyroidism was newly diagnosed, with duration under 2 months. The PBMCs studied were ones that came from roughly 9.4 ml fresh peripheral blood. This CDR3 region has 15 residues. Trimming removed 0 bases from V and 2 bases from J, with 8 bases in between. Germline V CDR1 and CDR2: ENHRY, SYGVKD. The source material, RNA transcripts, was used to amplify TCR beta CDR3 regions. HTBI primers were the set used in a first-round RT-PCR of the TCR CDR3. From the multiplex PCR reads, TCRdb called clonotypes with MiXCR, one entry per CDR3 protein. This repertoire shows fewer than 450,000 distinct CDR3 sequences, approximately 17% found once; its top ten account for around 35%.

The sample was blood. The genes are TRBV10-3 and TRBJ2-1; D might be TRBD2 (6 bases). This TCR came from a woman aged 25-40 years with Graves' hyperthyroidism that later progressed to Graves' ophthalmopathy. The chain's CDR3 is CAISESRGTYNEQFF. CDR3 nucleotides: TGTGCCATCAGTGAGTCACGGGGGACCTACAATGAGCAGTTCTTC.